Here is one TCR beta chain with its context. What it recognizes is unknown. This sample is part of a study of vaccination effects on CD4 cells after COVID-19. For the study at large: As their vaccination, participants received two doses of either BNT162b2 or mRNA-1273.

V was shortened by 3 bases and J by 8 bases, with 11 bases between the two germline ends. The CDR3 spans 13 residues. Germline assignment: CDR1 LGHNA and CDR2 YSLEER. Libraries were prepared by immunoSEQ multiplex PCR; TCRdb keeps only in-frame clonotypes and omits some of them. The sample has around 60,000 clones; approximately 76% are singletons. The ViraFEST assay expanded antigen-specific CD4+ T cells with viral peptide pools before sequencing. It was after more than nine days of culture that CD4+ T cells were isolated. Vaccine recipients lacked prior SARS-CoV-2 infection and had negative nucleocapsid antibodies. Around 2.2 million PBMC per well received approximately 9.4 IU/ml IL-2 and 8 to 10 ug/ml peptides in culture. In the cultures, half the medium was exchanged for IL-2 medium on days 3 and 7.

The rearrangement links TRBV4-3 to TRBJ2-4; possible D gene TRBD2, 5 bases. Sequenced material: CD4+ T cells from PBMCs cultured with HCoV-NL63 spike peptides, taken before COVID-19 vaccination. The receptor was isolated from a human donor who received a COVID-19 vaccine. The CDR3 sequence: CASSQEEEDIQYF. DNA for the CDR3: TGCGCCAGCAGCCAGGAGGAGGAGGACATTCAGTACTTC.